This TCR beta chain was identified in a study of blood T cell repertoires in COVID-19. Germline CDR1 is SNHLY and CDR2 is FYNNEI. This CDR3 has 13 residues. The protocol was immunoSEQ multiplex PCR, while the TCRdb copy is restricted to in-frame clones and leaves out a portion. The data hold over 250,000 clones, with around 82% observed a single time. The chain has TRBV2 and TRBJ1-5; 8 bases are shared with TRBD1. This TCR derives from a woman aged 50 to 60 who had recovered from COVID-19. Sequenced material: peripheral blood. This CDR3 reads CATSGGLNQPQHF. CDR3 sequence (DNA): TGTGCAACTTCAGGGGGCCTCAATCAGCCCCAGCATTTT.